These T cell receptor beta chains were read from a single sample in a study of siplizumab effects on memory and regulatory T cells. This table comes from immunoSEQ multiplex PCR, and its TCRdb copy is limited to in-frame clones, with some not included. The sample shows some 73,000 clones, roughly 93% of them seen only once. The sample consisted of CD8+ T cells sorted from blood. The receptors shown here come from a human donor in good health. Each CDR3 is given with its conserved first and last residue. Fields, in order: D gene, V gene, J gene, clone size, CDR3 DNA, CDR3 protein. A D gene is named only where the DNA matches it firmly. For some rows the clone size is stated as once, few or many, or as a class when expanded; others skip it.

D gene: .; V gene: TRBV5-1; J gene: TRBJ2-7; clone size: .; CDR3 DNA: TGCGCCAGCAGCTTGAATGGGGAATTTGGGGGAATTGTTCACGAGCAGTACTTC; CDR3 protein: CASSLNGEFGGIVHEQYF
D gene: TRBD1; V gene: TRBV2; J gene: TRBJ2-1; clone size: .; CDR3 DNA: TGTGCCAGCAGTGAGTCCGAGGACAGGCCCTACAATGAGCAGTTCTTC; CDR3 protein: CASSESEDRPYNEQFF
D gene: .; V gene: TRBV29-1; J gene: TRBJ1-2; clone size: .; CDR3 DNA: TGCAGCGTTGTGCGGGACACACCTAACTATGGCTACACCTTC; CDR3 protein: CSVVRDTPNYGYTF
D gene: .; V gene: TRBV18; J gene: TRBJ2-6; clone size: .; CDR3 DNA: TGTGCCAGCTCCCCCTCAGGCTACGCTGGGGCCAACGTCCTGACTTTC; CDR3 protein: CASSPSGYAGANVLTF
D gene: .; V gene: TRBV11-2; J gene: TRBJ2-1; clone size: .; CDR3 DNA: TGTGCCAGCAGCTTAGGGGATGATGAGCAGTTCTTC; CDR3 protein: CASSLGDDEQFF
D gene: TRBD2; V gene: TRBV4-2; J gene: TRBJ2-2; clone size: .; CDR3 DNA: TGTGCCAGCAGCCAAGATCCTAGCGGTCCCCCCGGGGAGCTGTTTTTT; CDR3 protein: CASSQDPSGPPGELFF
D gene: TRBD2; V gene: TRBV11-3; J gene: TRBJ2-3; clone size: .; CDR3 DNA: TGTGCCAGCAGCTTAGGGTTTGCGGGGGGGATCACAGATACGCAGTATTTT; CDR3 protein: CASSLGFAGGITDTQYF
D gene: TRBD2; V gene: TRBV19; J gene: TRBJ2-1; clone size: once; CDR3 DNA: TGTGCCACAGACGCGGGACTAGACTCCAATGAGCAGTTCTTC; CDR3 protein: CATDAGLDSNEQFF
D gene: TRBD2; V gene: TRBV27; J gene: TRBJ2-1; clone size: .; CDR3 DNA: TGTGCCAGCAGTCCATTAGCGGGGGGGCTCGGTGAGCAGTTCTTC; CDR3 protein: CASSPLAGGLGEQFF
D gene: .; V gene: TRBV7-2; J gene: TRBJ1-1; clone size: .; CDR3 DNA: TGTGCCAGCAGCTTATTCGTCCTGAACACTGAAGCTTTCTTT; CDR3 protein: CASSLFVLNTEAFF
D gene: TRBD1; V gene: TRBV19; J gene: TRBJ1-1; clone size: .; CDR3 DNA: TGTGCCAGTAGTATAGGTCGACAGGGGGACACTGAAGCTTTCTTT; CDR3 protein: CASSIGRQGDTEAFF
D gene: TRBD2; V gene: TRBV4-1; J gene: TRBJ2-7; clone size: .; CDR3 DNA: TGCGCCAGCAGCCCCCTCAGCGGGGGGGCCTACGAGCAGTACTTC; CDR3 protein: CASSPLSGGAYEQYF
D gene: TRBD1; V gene: TRBV14; J gene: TRBJ2-7; clone size: once; CDR3 DNA: TGTGCCAGCAGCCAAGGAGGCCCCGGGACAGGCGAGCAGTACTTC; CDR3 protein: CASSQGGPGTGEQYF
D gene: TRBD1; V gene: TRBV4-3; J gene: TRBJ1-1; clone size: .; CDR3 DNA: TGCGCCAGCAGATCCGCGACAGGGCTGAACACTGAAGCTTTCTTT; CDR3 protein: CASRSATGLNTEAFF
D gene: .; V gene: TRBV5-6; J gene: TRBJ2-7; clone size: .; CDR3 DNA: TGTGCCAGCAGCTTGGCGGCAGCTTCCTACGAGCAGTACTTC; CDR3 protein: CASSLAAASYEQYF
D gene: .; V gene: TRBV4-2; J gene: TRBJ2-7; clone size: once; CDR3 DNA: TGTGCCAGCAGCCAAGGTAACGAGCAGTACTTC; CDR3 protein: CASSQGNEQYF